Sequencing of this T cell receptor beta chain was carried out in a study of T cell changes during pregnancy in multiple sclerosis. Generated by immunoSEQ multiplex PCR, the TCRdb table keeps only in-frame clones and is missing some. Of about 87,000 clones listed, about 94% are singletons. This CDR3 has 16 amino acids. Germline assignment: CDR1 SGHRS and CDR2 YFSETQ. V was clipped by 1 base and J by 2 bases; unmatched bases: 8. The starting material was peripheral blood, obtained in the third trimester of pregnancy. The J gene is TRBJ1-1, the V gene TRBV5-1, with 7 bases fitting TRBD1. This sequence originates from a female donor in good health, enrolled as a control in a pregnancy study. Written as DNA, the CDR3 is TGCGCCAGCAGCTTGCCCCGGACAGGCCTAAACACTGAAGCTTTCTTT. Protein product: CASSLPRTGLNTEAFF.